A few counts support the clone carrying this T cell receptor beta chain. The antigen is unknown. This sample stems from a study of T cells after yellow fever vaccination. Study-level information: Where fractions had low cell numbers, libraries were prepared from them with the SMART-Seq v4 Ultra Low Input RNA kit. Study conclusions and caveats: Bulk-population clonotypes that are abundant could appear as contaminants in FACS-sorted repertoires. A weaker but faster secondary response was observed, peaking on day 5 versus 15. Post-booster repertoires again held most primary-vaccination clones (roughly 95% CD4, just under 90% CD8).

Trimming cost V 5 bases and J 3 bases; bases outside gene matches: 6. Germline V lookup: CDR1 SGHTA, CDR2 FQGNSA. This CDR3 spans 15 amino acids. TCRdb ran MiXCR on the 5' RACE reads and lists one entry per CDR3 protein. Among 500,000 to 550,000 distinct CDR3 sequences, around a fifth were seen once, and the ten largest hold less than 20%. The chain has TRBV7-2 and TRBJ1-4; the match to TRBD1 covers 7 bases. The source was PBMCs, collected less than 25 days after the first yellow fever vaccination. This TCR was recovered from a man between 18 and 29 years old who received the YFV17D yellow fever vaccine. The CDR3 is CASSRNGQANEKLFF. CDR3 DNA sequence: TGTGCCAGCAGCAGAAACGGACAGGCTAATGAAAAACTGTTTTTT.